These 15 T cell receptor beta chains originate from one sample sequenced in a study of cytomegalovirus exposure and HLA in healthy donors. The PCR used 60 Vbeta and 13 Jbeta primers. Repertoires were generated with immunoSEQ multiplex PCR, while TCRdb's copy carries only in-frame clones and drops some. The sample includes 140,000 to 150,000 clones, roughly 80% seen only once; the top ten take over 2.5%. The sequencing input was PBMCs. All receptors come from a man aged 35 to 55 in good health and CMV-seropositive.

The CDR3 DNA sequence: TGTGCCAGCAGCTTAGGCGCTACACTTCAGGGTTATGGCTACACCTTC. This translates into CASSLGATLQGYGYTF. This chain uses TRBV7-9 with TRBJ1-2; a weak D match, TRBD1 (5 bases). V was shortened by 1 base and J by 5 bases, with 17 bases between the two germline ends. In germline, CDR1 is SEHNR, CDR2 FQNEAQ (reference sequence). The CDR3 is made up of 16 amino acids.

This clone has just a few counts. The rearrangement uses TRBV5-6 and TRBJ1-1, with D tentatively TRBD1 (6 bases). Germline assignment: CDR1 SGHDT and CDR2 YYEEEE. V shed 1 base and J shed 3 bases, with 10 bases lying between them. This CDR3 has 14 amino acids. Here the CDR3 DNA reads TGTGCCAGCAGCTTGCGGCAGGGGTACACTGAAGCTTTCTTT. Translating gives CASSLRQGYTEAFF.

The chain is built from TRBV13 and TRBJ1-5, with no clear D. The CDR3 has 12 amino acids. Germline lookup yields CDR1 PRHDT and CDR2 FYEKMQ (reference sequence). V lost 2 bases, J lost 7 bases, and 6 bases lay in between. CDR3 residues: CASSLRSQPQHF. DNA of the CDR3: TGTGCCAGCAGCTTAAGGAGCCAGCCCCAGCATTTT. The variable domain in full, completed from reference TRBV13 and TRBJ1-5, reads AAGVIQSPRHLIKEKRETATLKCYPIPRHDTVYWYQQGPGQDPQFLISFYEKMQSDKGSIPDRFSAQQFSDYHSELNMSSLELGDSALYFCASSLRSQPQHFGDGTRLSIL.

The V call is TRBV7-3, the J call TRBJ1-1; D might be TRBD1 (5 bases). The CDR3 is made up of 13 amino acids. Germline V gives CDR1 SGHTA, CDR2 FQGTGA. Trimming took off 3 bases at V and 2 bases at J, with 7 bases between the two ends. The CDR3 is CASSFQGNTEAFF. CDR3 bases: TGTGCCAGCAGCTTTCAGGGTAACACTGAAGCTTTCTTT.

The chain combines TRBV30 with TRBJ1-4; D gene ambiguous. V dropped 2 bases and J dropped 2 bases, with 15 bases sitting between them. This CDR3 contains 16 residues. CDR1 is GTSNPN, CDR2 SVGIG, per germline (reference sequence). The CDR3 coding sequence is TGTGCCTGGAGTAGTAAACCGCCGCGGACTAATGAAAAACTGTTTTTT. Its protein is CAWSSKPPRTNEKLFF. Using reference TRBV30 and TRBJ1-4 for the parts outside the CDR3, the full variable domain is SQTIHQWPATLVQPVGSPLSLECTVEGTSNPNLYWYRQAAGRGLQLLFYSVGIGQISSEVPQNLSASRPQDRQFILSSKKLLLSDSGFYLCAWSSKPPRTNEKLFFGSGTQLSVL.

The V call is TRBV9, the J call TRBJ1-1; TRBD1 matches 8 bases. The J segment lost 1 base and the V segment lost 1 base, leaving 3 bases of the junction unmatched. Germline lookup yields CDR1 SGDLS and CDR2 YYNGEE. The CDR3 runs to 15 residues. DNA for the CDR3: TGTGCCAGCAGCGTACAGGGGGCCGGGAACACTGAAGCTTTCTTT. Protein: CASSVQGAGNTEAFF.

The CDR3 DNA sequence: TGTGCCAGCAGTTTGGGACAGAACAGCAATCAGCCCCAGCATTTT. Protein sequence: CASSLGQNSNQPQHF. The chain couples TRBV27 to TRBJ1-5, with 7 bases lining up with TRBD1. Germline CDR1 and CDR2: MNHEY and SMNVEV (reference sequence). V lost 3 bases, J lost 1 base, and 3 bases stayed unmatched. The CDR3 totals 15 residues.

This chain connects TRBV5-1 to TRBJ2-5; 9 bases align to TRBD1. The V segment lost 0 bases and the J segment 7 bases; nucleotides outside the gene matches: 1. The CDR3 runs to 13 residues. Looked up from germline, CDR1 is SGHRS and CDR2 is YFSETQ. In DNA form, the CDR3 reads TGCGCCAGCAGCTTGGGACAGGGGGGGACCCAGTACTTC. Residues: CASSLGQGGTQYF.

The CDR3 DNA reads as TGTGCCAGCAGTTACAGGCGGGAGCGGGATACGCAGTATTTT. Translation gives CASSYRRERDTQYF. The V and J genes are TRBV6-5 and TRBJ2-3; the match to TRBD2 covers 7 bases. This CDR3 is built from 14 residues. Germline V gives CDR1 MNHEY, CDR2 SVGAGI. The V and J ends lost 2 bases and 6 bases, in that order; junction bases with no gene match: 5.

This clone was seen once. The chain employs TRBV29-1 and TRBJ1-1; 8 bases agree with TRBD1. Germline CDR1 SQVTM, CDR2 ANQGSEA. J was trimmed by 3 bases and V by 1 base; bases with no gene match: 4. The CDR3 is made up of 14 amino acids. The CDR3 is CSVEGQGSYTEAFF. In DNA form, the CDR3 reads TGCAGCGTTGAAGGACAGGGGAGTTACACTGAAGCTTTCTTT. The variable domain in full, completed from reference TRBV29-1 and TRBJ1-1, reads SAVISQKPSRDICQRGTSLTIQCQVDSQVTMMFWYRQQPGQSLTLIATANQGSEATYESGFVIDKFPISRPNLTFSTLTVSNMSPEDSSIYLCSVEGQGSYTEAFFGQGTRLTVV.

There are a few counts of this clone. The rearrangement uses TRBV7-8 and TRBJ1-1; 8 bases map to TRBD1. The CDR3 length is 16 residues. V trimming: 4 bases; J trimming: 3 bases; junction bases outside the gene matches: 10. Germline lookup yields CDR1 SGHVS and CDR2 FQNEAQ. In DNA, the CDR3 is TGTGCCAGCAGCTCCCGACAGGGGAATTCTTACACTGAAGCTTTCTTT. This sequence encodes CASSSRQGNSYTEAFF.

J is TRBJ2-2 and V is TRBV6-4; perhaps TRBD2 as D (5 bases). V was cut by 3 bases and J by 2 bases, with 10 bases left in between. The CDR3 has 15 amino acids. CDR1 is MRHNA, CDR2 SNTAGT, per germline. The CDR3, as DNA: TGTGCCAGCAGTGAAGCGGACTCAAACACCGGGGAGCTGTTTTTT. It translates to CASSEADSNTGELFF.

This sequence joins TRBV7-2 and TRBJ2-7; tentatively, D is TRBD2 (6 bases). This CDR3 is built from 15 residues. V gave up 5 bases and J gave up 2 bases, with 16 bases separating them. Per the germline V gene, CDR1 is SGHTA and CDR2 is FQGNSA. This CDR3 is CASSTTGTGAYEQYF. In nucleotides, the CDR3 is TGTGCCAGCAGCACGACCGGGACTGGAGCCTACGAGCAGTACTTC.

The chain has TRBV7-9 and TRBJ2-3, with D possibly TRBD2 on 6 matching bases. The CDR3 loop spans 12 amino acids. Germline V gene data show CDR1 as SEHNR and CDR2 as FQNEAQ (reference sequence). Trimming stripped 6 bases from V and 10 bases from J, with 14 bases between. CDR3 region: CASSPPGVAQYF. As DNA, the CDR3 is TGTGCCAGCAGTCCTCCGGGAGTGGCGCAGTATTTT.

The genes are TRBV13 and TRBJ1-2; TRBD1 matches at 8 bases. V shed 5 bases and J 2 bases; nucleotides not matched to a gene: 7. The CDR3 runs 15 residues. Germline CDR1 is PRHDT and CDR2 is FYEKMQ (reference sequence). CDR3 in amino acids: CASSLRGRENYGYTF. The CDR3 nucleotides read TGTGCCAGCAGCCTCAGGGGGCGGGAGAACTATGGCTACACCTTC.